The clone carrying this T cell receptor (beta chain) came up a few times. The antigen remains unidentified. The authors ran a second PCR of roughly 6 to 12 cycles using a sample-barcoded 5' primer and a J-beta primer mix. A single record per CDR3 protein comes from TCRdb applying MiXCR to the 5' RACE reads. The data hold about 1.6 million distinct CDR3 sequences, with about 35% observed a single time. Germline trimming cut 4 bases from V and 5 bases from J; bases unmatched to any gene: 10. CDR3 length equals 15 residues. Germline V gene sequence: CDR1 SGHVS, CDR2 FQNEAQ. These data are taken from a study of blood T cells in healthy people across ages. Each sample yielded at least 6 million isolated PBMCs. Study outcomes and limitations: Compared with aged donors, long-lived donors showed fewer expanded clones, suggesting selection. Those diversity estimates obtained from one million T cells were thought to be underestimates. Significant beta diversity loss was already apparent by age around 36, declining roughly linearly.

The rearrangement joins TRBV7-8 to TRBJ2-7, with TRBD2 identical over 8 bases. Sequencing used blood. The receptor was isolated from a young woman in good health. CDR3 residues: CASSSSPGGPHEQYF. The CDR3 DNA reads TGTGCCAGCAGCTCGAGTCCGGGAGGGCCCCACGAGCAGTACTTC.